The present entry profiles one T cell receptor (beta chain) with its context. The data are from a study of blood T cell repertoires in COVID-19. In the study overall: Donors in the United States, Italy and Spain gave samples during acute or convalescent COVID-19. In each case, the material was cDNA or gDNA derived from T cells, B-cell-depleted T cells, or PBMCs.

A Seattle source enrolled patients during active infection and followed them longitudinally. Original data processing: Using reference gene primer amplification, nucleated cell counts were estimated. Clones were read by immunoSEQ multiplex PCR, and TCRdb kept only the in-frame ones, dropping some. D and trimming come from the DNA, and the V and J calls and clone size come from that table. Among around 90,000 clones listed, 70% to 90% were seen once. The sequenced sample consisted of peripheral blood. This receptor was taken from a man aged 50 to 60 with COVID-19, enrolled during active disease.

The CDR3 spells CASGYYNEQYF. The CDR3 nucleotides are TGTGCCAGCGGATACTATAACGAGCAGTACTTC. The chain uses TRBV6-2 or TRBV6-3 and TRBJ2-7; D gene unclear. Trimming took 8 bases from V and 5 from J, leaving 10 bases between them. Germline assignment: CDR1 MNHEY and CDR2 SVGEGT. This CDR3 spans 11 amino acids.